This T cell receptor (beta chain) was captured in a study of cytomegalovirus exposure and HLA in healthy donors. PCR primers comprised 60 Vbeta and 13 Jbeta primers. Produced via immunoSEQ multiplex PCR; TCRdb's table is partial and in-frame only. The sample holds some 160,000 clones. The CDR3 runs 17 residues. Germline loops: CDR1 KGHSH, CDR2 LQKENI. The J segment lost 1 base and the V segment lost 6 bases, leaving 11 bases of the junction unmatched. Sequencing input: PBMCs. The TCR comes from a man aged 25 to 45 in good health and CMV-seronegative. V and J are TRBV18 and TRBJ2-3, with TRBD1 matching over 9 bases. CDR3: CASSLYPGQGGTDTQYF. DNA of the CDR3: TGTGCCAGCTCCCTGTATCCGGGACAGGGCGGCACAGATACGCAGTATTTT.